This T cell receptor beta chain was captured by sequencing in a study of T cell responses to AZD1222 COVID-19 vaccine. Study-level results: Close to half of spike-specific TCRs reportedly recognize unmutated variant regions. An increase in Spike-specific TCR breadth and depth was observed after two AZD1222 doses. Spike-spanning, vaccine-associated CD4 TCRs were dominant at 160-218 and 743-854.

Using immunoSEQ multiplex PCR, the repertoire was profiled, and TCRdb retains in-frame clones only, with some absent. The sample holds about 160,000 clones, 88% seen once. On this clone: The antigen is unknown.

CDR3 length: 13 amino acids. The germline V gene has CDR1 LNHDA and CDR2 SQIVND (reference sequence). Trimming took 4 bases from V and 3 from J; bases not matched to a gene: 0. The chain links TRBV19 to TRBJ2-7; 10 bases are shared with TRBD1. This clonotype was obtained from an adult in good health. The sample in question was peripheral blood, obtained on day 0 of AZD1222 vaccination. Written as DNA, the CDR3 is TGTGCCAGTAGTAGGGACAGGGGCTACGAGCAGTACTTC. It specifies CASSRDRGYEQYF.